The clone carrying this T cell receptor beta chain was observed a handful of times. Its antigen remains unknown. The germline gives CDR1 MNHEY, CDR2 SMNVEV (reference sequence). The CDR3 consists of 12 residues. Trimming stripped 4 bases from V and 8 bases from J, with 9 bases between. The data belong to a study of CD8 T cells in ankylosing spondylitis. Notes on the study in general: Disease-linked clones bore a CD8+ phenotype and were relatively rare in peripheral blood. Reportedly, matched ankylosing spondylitis synovial fluid was significantly enriched for disease-linked clones. There was a TCR beta motif, made of several highly homologous variants, that appeared characteristic of ankylosing spondylitis blood.

The authors made TCR beta libraries by quantitative 5'-RACE with molecular barcodes. TCRdb ran MiXCR on the 5' RACE reads and lists one entry per CDR3 protein. Of some 330,000 distinct CDR3 sequences listed, roughly 8% are singletons. This receptor was taken from a male donor with ankylosing spondylitis. The chain couples TRBV27 to TRBJ2-1; tentatively, D is TRBD2 (5 bases). Sequencing was done on a sample of blood, either unsorted or a sorted T cell fraction (not recorded which). As DNA, the CDR3 is TGTGCCAGCAGTTCCCGTAGCGATGAGCAGTTCTTC. It translates to CASSSRSDEQFF.